These T cell receptor beta chains were read from a single sample in a study of T-cell memory formation after mild COVID-19. TCRdb ran MiXCR on the 5' RACE reads and lists one entry per CDR3 protein. The profile shows 350,000 to 450,000 distinct CDR3 sequences, roughly an eighth of them singletons. Sequencing was done on a sample of PBMCs or a T cell subset sorted from them (not recorded which). The receptors stem from a man aged 18 to 29 who had mild COVID-19 (a few samples of this study predate the infection). Cell type and time point are not known. The CDR3 runs from the conserved cysteine through the conserved F or W. A D gene is named only where the DNA matches it firmly. Only some rows state a clone size, as once, few, many or a class for expanded clones.

d_gene,v_gene,abundance,j_gene,CDR3nt,CDR3aa
-,TRBV25-1,-,TRBJ1-4,TGTGCCAGCAGTGAGGGGGCTGCGGCTAATGAAAAACTGTTTTTT,CASSEGAAANEKLFF
-,TRBV6-2/TRBV6-3,few,TRBJ1-5,TGTGCCAGCGGGCAGGGCGTCCATCAGCCCCAGCATTTT,CASGQGVHQPQHF
-,TRBV29-1,few,TRBJ2-7,TGCAGCGTTGGGGGAGACTACGAGCAGTACTTC,CSVGGDYEQYF
TRBD1,TRBV6-2/TRBV6-3,few,TRBJ2-1,TGTGCCAGCAGTTACCGGGGACAGGGATCTAATGAGCAGTTCTTC,CASSYRGQGSNEQFF
-,TRBV6-2/TRBV6-3,few,TRBJ1-5,TGTGCCAGCAGTTACTCTACGGGATCGGGACAGCCCCAGCATTTT,CASSYSTGSGQPQHF
-,TRBV7-2,-,TRBJ2-1,TGTGCCAGCAGTTCCGACCAGATGAATGAGCAGTTCTTC,CASSSDQMNEQFF
TRBD1,TRBV10-3,few,TRBJ2-3,TGTGCCATCAGTGAGAAGGGACAGATTAGCACAGATACGCAGTATTTT,CAISEKGQISTDTQYF
-,TRBV5-1,many,TRBJ2-2,TGCGCCAGCAGCGTTCGAGGGGCAGCGAACACCGGGGAGCTGTTTTTT,CASSVRGAANTGELFF
-,TRBV10-3,many,TRBJ2-3,TGTGCCATCAGTGAGACAGATACGCAGTATTTT,CAISETDTQYF
-,TRBV7-8,few,TRBJ2-1,TGTGCCAGCAGCTTGGGTTTTCCCACTGAGCAGTTCTTC,CASSLGFPTEQFF
-,TRBV5-1,-,TRBJ1-1,TGCGCCAGCATACCAACCCCGGCCGAGAACACTGAAGCTTTCTTT,CASIPTPAENTEAFF
-,TRBV5-1,many,TRBJ2-1,TGCGCCAGCAGCTTGGTAGGCAGAAGCTCCTACAATGAGCAGTTCTTC,CASSLVGRSSYNEQFF
-,TRBV5-4,many,TRBJ1-4,TGTGCCAGCAGCTTACAGGGCGCGGAGGAAAAACTGTTTTTT,CASSLQGAEEKLFF
-,TRBV5-1,-,TRBJ1-6,TGCGCCAGCAGCCCCTTGGGACGTTCACCCCTCCACTTT,CASSPLGRSPLHF
TRBD1,TRBV7-6,-,TRBJ2-7,TGTGCCAGCAGCTCGGGGACAGGGGATTTCGAGCAGTACTTC,CASSSGTGDFEQYF
-,TRBV9,-,TRBJ1-3,TGTGCCAGCAGCGCCACTCCAGGGTCTGCTGGAAACACCATATATTTT,CASSATPGSAGNTIYF